This TCR beta chain derives from a study of blood T cell repertoires in COVID-19. Study as a whole: PBMCs, B-cell-depleted T cells, or T cells provided the cDNA or gDNA that made up the material.

This clone was counted between two and nine times. Looked up from germline, CDR1 is MNHEY and CDR2 is SMNVEV (reference sequence). Losses at the gene ends were 2 bases for V and 4 bases for J; bases not matched to a gene: 5. This CDR3 is 16 amino acids long. The protocol was immunoSEQ multiplex PCR, while the TCRdb copy is restricted to in-frame clones and leaves out a portion. The sample lists 150,000 or so clones; around 85% were seen once. Material for sequencing was peripheral blood. This rearrangement joins TRBV27 to TRBJ2-5, with 12 bases that match TRBD2. This receptor was taken from a woman older than 75 with acute or convalescent COVID-19. The CDR3 coding sequence is TGTGCCAGCAGTTTACGACTAGCGGGGGCTCGAGAGACCCAGTACTTC. Amino acid sequence: CASSLRLAGARETQYF.